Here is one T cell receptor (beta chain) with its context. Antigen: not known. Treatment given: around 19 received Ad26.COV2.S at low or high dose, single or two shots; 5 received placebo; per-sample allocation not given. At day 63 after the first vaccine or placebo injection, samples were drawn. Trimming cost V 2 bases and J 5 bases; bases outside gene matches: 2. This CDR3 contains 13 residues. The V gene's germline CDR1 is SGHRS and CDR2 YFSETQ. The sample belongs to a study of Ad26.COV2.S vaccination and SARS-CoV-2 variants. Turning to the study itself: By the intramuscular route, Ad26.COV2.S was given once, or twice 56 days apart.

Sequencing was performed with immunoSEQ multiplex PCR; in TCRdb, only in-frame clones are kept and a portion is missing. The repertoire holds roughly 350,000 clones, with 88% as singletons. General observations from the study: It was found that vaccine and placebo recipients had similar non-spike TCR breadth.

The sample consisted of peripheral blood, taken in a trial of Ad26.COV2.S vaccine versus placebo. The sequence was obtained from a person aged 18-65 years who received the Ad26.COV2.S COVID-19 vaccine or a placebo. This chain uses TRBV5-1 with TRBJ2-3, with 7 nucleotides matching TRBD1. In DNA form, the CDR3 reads TGCGCCAGCAGCTTCCGGGACAGAGATACGCAGTATTTT. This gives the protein CASSFRDRDTQYF.